This T cell receptor (beta chain) was recorded in a study of T-cell reconstitution after alpha-beta-depleted transplantation in children. Preparing the TCRbeta library involved the use of unique molecular identifiers. TCRdb used MiXCR to reprocess the PCR reads, holding one entry per CDR3 protein. The repertoire holds over 550,000 distinct CDR3 sequences, roughly a tenth seen once, with roughly 4% in the top ten. Trimming took off 2 bases at V and 1 base at J, with 11 bases between the two ends. The CDR3 is made up of 15 amino acids. This sequence originates from a human donor who donated a stem cell graft to a child with acute myeloid leukemia. Sequencing was performed on PBMCs from the stem cell graft donor, taken from the stem cell graft. The gene calls are TRBV12-3 or TRBV12-4 and TRBJ1-1; D call uncertain. In nucleotides, the CDR3 is TGTGCCAGCAGTTTAAGGCCCTGGGGGAACACTGAAGCTTTCTTT. Protein product: CASSLRPWGNTEAFF.